This TCR beta chain is drawn from a study of T cells in Graves' hyperthyroidism and ophthalmopathy. The study excluded patients with uncontrolled infection, other autoimmune disease, pregnancy or lactation. RNA transcripts were the template for amplifying TCR beta CDR3 regions. First-round RT-PCR targeting the TCR CDR3 was performed with the HTBI primer set. TCRdb analysed the multiplex PCR reads with MiXCR anew, one entry per CDR3 protein. The sample lists hundreds of thousands of distinct CDR3 sequences, around a quarter occurring once. This clonotype was observed at least ten times. This CDR3 is built from 17 residues. The V and J ends lost 3 bases and 5 bases respectively, with 20 bases between them. Germline assignment: CDR1 MGHRA and CDR2 YSYEKL.

The V gene is TRBV4-1, the J gene TRBJ2-1; D not resolved. This sequence originates from a woman aged 30 to 39 with Graves' ophthalmopathy. The specimen sequenced was blood. CDR3 sequence (DNA): TGCGCCAGCAGCCAGCCGACCAGAGGTCGACGCGACAATGAGCAGTTCTTC. Amino acid sequence: CASSQPTRGRRDNEQFF.